One and the same sample provided the 30 T cell receptor beta chains below, sequenced in a study of control samples from healthy donors and cancer patients. TCRdb keeps only in-frame clones here, not all; method: immunoSEQ multiplex PCR. There are 65,000 to 100,000 clones in the sample; roughly 89% occur only once, and around 17% lies in the top ten. The source material was blood. The receptors here all came from a middle-aged man in good health.

The genes are TRBV7-9 and TRBJ1-1, with D unclear. Germline V gene data show CDR1 as SEHNR and CDR2 as FQNEAQ (reference sequence). V lost 3 bases to trimming and J lost 7 bases, with 15 bases between them. The CDR3 is 14 amino acids. Here the CDR3 DNA reads TGTGCCAGCAGCTTGTTTGATGGTCAGGATGAAGCTTTCTTT. Translation gives CASSLFDGQDEAFF.

The chain has TRBV19 and TRBJ2-5; 8 bases are shared with TRBD1. The CDR3 length is 12 residues. Germline V gives CDR1 LNHDA, CDR2 SQIVND (reference sequence). The trim removed 7 bases at V and 4 bases at J, leaving 2 bases unmatched. The CDR3 spells CASTQGGETQYF. CDR3 nucleotides: TGTGCCAGTACACAGGGGGGAGAGACCCAGTACTTC.

The gene calls are TRBV5-1 and TRBJ2-7, with D perhaps TRBD1 (6 bases). This CDR3 spans 17 amino acids. CDR1 and CDR2 (germline): SGHRS, YFSETQ. Between the trimmed V and J ends, which lost 3 bases and 6 bases, there was a span of 25 bases. DNA of the CDR3: TGCGCCAGCAGCTCAGAACAGGGTTTCCTGGGGAGCGGCGAGCAGTACTTC. Translated, it gives CASSSEQGFLGSGEQYF.

V is TRBV3-1 (or the pseudogene TRBV3-2) and J is TRBJ1-1, with D tentatively TRBD1 (6 bases). V gave up 4 bases and J gave up 5 bases, with 8 bases separating them. The CDR3 is 12 amino acids. Germline V gives CDR1 LGHDT, CDR2 YNNKEL (reference sequence). The CDR3 region has the DNA TGTGCCAGCAGCCTCAGGGGTACTGAAGCTTTCTTT. The encoded protein is CASSLRGTEAFF.

Points on this clone: This sample also contains other DNA sequences that code for the same CDR3. The chain links TRBV12-5 to TRBJ1-1; D is unresolved. The ends were cut back, 5 bases at V and 0 bases at J, with 4 bases in the middle. The CDR3 has 12 amino acids. The germline V gene has CDR1 LGHNT and CDR2 FRNRAP. The CDR3 DNA reads as TGTGCTAGTGGTCGGATGAACACTGAAGCTTTCTTT. This encodes CASGRMNTEAFF.

The chain has TRBV2 and TRBJ2-1, with 10 bases matching TRBD1. The germline V gene encodes CDR1 SNHLY and CDR2 FYNNEI. This CDR3 has 15 residues. V was clipped by 4 bases and J by 4 bases; unmatched bases: 4. CDR3 coding DNA: TGTGCCAGCAGTGTGGACAGGGGGATATACAATGAGCAGTTCTTC. Amino acid sequence: CASSVDRGIYNEQFF.

The chain has TRBV6-2 or TRBV6-3 and TRBJ1-1; the D is unclear. The CDR3 totals 13 residues. V lost 6 bases, J lost 0 bases, and 8 bases lay in between. Per germline, CDR1 MNHEY and CDR2 SVGEGT. The CDR3 is CASRYRLNTEAFF. CDR3 sequence (DNA): TGTGCCAGCAGGTACCGGCTGAACACTGAAGCTTTCTTT.

The chain links TRBV19 to TRBJ2-3; 9 bases are shared with TRBD2. The CDR3 spans 16 residues. The germline V gene has CDR1 LNHDA and CDR2 SQIVND (reference sequence). V shed 2 bases and J 2 bases; nucleotides not matched to a gene: 5. This chain's CDR3 is CASSINSGGYTDTQYF. DNA for the CDR3: TGTGCCAGTAGTATAAATAGCGGGGGATACACAGATACGCAGTATTTT.

The chain carries TRBV7-2 and TRBJ2-5; D could derive from TRBD1 or TRBD2 (5 bases each). Per the germline V gene, CDR1 is SGHTA and CDR2 is FQGNSA. The CDR3 runs 17 residues. Trimming removed 2 bases from V and 3 bases from J, with 19 bases in between. CDR3 amino acids: CASSLSLSQGVKETQYF. The CDR3 coding sequence is TGTGCCAGCAGCTTAAGCTTATCCCAGGGAGTTAAAGAGACCCAGTACTTC.

Remarks on this clone: At one of its ends the junction is not consistent with the germline gene, which may arise from a read error. The rearrangement joins TRBV19 to TRBJ1-5; D remains ambiguous. The CDR3 extends over 14 amino acids. In germline, CDR1 is LNHDA, CDR2 SQIVND (reference sequence). CDR3 nucleotides: TGTGCCAGTAGTCCAGAGCGCGGCAATCAGCCCCGGCATTTT. It is translated as CASSPERGNQPRHF.

This chain uses TRBV7-2 with TRBJ1-5; D is possibly TRBD1 (5 bases). V lost 5 bases, J lost 0 bases, and 8 bases lay in between. Per the germline V gene, CDR1 is SGHTA and CDR2 is FQGNSA. This CDR3 is built from 14 residues. For the CDR3, the DNA is TGTGCCAGCAGCCCCGGGGCTAGCAATCAGCCCCAGCATTTT. Protein product: CASSPGASNQPQHF.

The genes are TRBV9 and TRBJ2-1, with D tentatively TRBD1 or TRBD2 (5 bases each). CDR1 is SGDLS, CDR2 YYNGEE, per germline. The CDR3 loop spans 16 amino acids. V was pared by 0 bases and J by 3 bases, with 13 bases between. The CDR3 loop is CASSVATQGRYNEQFF. The CDR3 DNA is TGTGCCAGCAGCGTAGCTACGCAGGGACGCTACAATGAGCAGTTCTTC.

This clone was seen a handful of times. The sample contains more than one DNA sequence encoding this CDR3. The chain has TRBV10-3 and TRBJ1-5, with a possible D match to TRBD1 (5 bases). Germline CDR1 is ENHRY and CDR2 is SYGVKD. The CDR3 is 14 amino acids. V was clipped by 6 bases and J by 3 bases, with 12 bases between them. This CDR3 is CAIRGQGNNQPQHF. The DNA of the CDR3 is TGTGCCATCAGAGGGCAGGGAAACAATCAGCCCCAGCATTTT.

This chain joins TRBV6-1 and TRBJ1-2, with 8 bases matching TRBD1. The germline V gene encodes CDR1 MNHNS and CDR2 SASEGT. V lost 4 bases, J lost 8 bases, and 6 bases stayed unmatched. This CDR3 region has 13 residues. The CDR3: CASSAGQGPGYTF. Written as DNA, the CDR3 is TGTGCCAGCAGTGCCGGACAGGGCCCCGGCTACACCTTC.

The chain couples TRBV5-1 to TRBJ2-1; TRBD2 aligns across 12 bases. The trim removed 0 bases at V and 5 bases at J, leaving 6 bases unmatched. The CDR3 has 17 residues. Germline loops: CDR1 SGHRS, CDR2 YFSETQ. CDR3: CASSLGGLAGTDNEQFF. The CDR3 nucleotides are TGCGCCAGCAGCTTGGGGGGACTAGCGGGTACCGACAATGAGCAGTTCTTC.

V and J are TRBV3-1 (or the pseudogene TRBV3-2) and TRBJ2-2; the D is unclear. The CDR3 consists of 15 residues. Trimming stripped 0 bases from V and 9 bases from J, with 14 bases between. Germline assignment: CDR1 LGHDT and CDR2 YNNKEL (reference sequence). CDR3 residues: CASSQDEALSRELFF. The CDR3 bases are TGTGCCAGCAGCCAAGATGAGGCACTGAGCCGGGAGCTGTTTTTT.

The chain is built from TRBV14 and TRBJ2-5; TRBD2 matches 11 bases. Germline-derived CDR1 and CDR2 are SGHDN and FVKESK. V lost 3 bases and J lost 2; bases outside the gene matches: 11. CDR3 length equals 18 residues. The CDR3 is CASSQLASGGIFQETQYF. CDR3 coding DNA: TGTGCCAGCAGCCAGTTGGCTAGCGGGGGGATATTTCAAGAGACCCAGTACTTC.

V is TRBV27 and J is TRBJ1-2; maybe TRBD1 (5 bases). Looked up from germline, CDR1 is MNHEY and CDR2 is SMNVEV (reference sequence). V lost 3 bases and J 5 bases, leaving 16 bases between the germline ends. The CDR3 runs to 15 residues. The CDR3 sequence is CASSFTGTTFYGYTF. The CDR3 DNA is TGTGCCAGCAGTTTCACGGGGACCACTTTTTATGGCTACACCTTC.

The chain recombines TRBV9 with TRBJ1-2; possibly TRBD1 for D (5 bases). CDR3 size: 15 residues. V was pared by 0 bases and J by 1 base, with 10 bases between. Germline lookup yields CDR1 SGDLS and CDR2 YYNGEE. The CDR3 loop is CASSVVQGSNYGYTF. CDR3 DNA: TGTGCCAGCAGCGTAGTCCAGGGCAGTAACTATGGCTACACCTTC. The full variable domain, rest sourced from reference TRBV9 and TRBJ1-2, is DSGVTQTPKHLITATGQRVTLRCSPRSGDLSVYWYQQSLDQGLQFLIQYYNGEERAKGNILERFSAQQFPDLHSELNLSSLELGDSALYFCASSVVQGSNYGYTFGSGTRLTVV.

Only one count was recorded for this clone. V is TRBV13 and J is TRBJ2-1, with TRBD1 matching 7 bases. This CDR3 contains 16 residues. Germline loops: CDR1 PRHDT, CDR2 FYEKMQ (reference sequence). V trimming: 2 bases; J trimming: 7 bases; junction bases outside the gene matches: 11. As DNA, the CDR3 is TGTGCCAGCAGCTTAACAGGGGCTCAATCTAGGAATGAGCAGTTCTTC. Protein product: CASSLTGAQSRNEQFF.

The chain combines TRBV4-1 with TRBJ1-6; no definite D call. The germline gives CDR1 MGHRA, CDR2 YSYEKL. The CDR3 runs to 15 residues. The V end lost 4 bases, the J end lost 9 bases, and 16 bases lay between the germline ends. The CDR3 DNA is TGCGCCAGCAGCCCGCTGAGAGGGTCGAGTTCACCCCTCCACTTT. Protein product: CASSPLRGSSSPLHF.

This chain uses TRBV2 with TRBJ1-1, with D maybe TRBD1 (6 bases). This CDR3 spans 14 amino acids. CDR1 and CDR2 from the germline V gene are SNHLY and FYNNEI. V was pared by 4 bases and J by 4 bases, with 13 bases between. The CDR3 DNA sequence: TGTGCCAGCAGTGTAGGGGGGGTCATCACTGAAGCTTTCTTT. Amino acids: CASSVGGVITEAFF.

The chain joins TRBV24-1 to TRBJ2-5, with 9 bases that match TRBD1. Per the germline V gene, CDR1 is KGHDR and CDR2 is SFDVKD. J lost 4 bases, V lost 5 bases, and 1 base had no gene match. The CDR3 contains 13 residues. The CDR3 protein is CATSGQGVETQYF. Written as DNA, the CDR3 is TGTGCCACCAGTGGACAGGGGGTAGAGACCCAGTACTTC.

The gene calls are TRBV7-8 and TRBJ1-1; perhaps TRBD1 as D (6 bases). V was trimmed by 4 bases and J by 7 bases, leaving 19 bases between them. This CDR3 contains 15 residues. The germline V gene encodes CDR1 SGHVS and CDR2 FQNEAQ. DNA for the CDR3: TGTGCCAGCAGCTCATCCTCCAGGGGAAAGGATGAAGCTTTCTTT. Translating it yields CASSSSSRGKDEAFF.

The chain combines TRBV10-2 with TRBJ1-1, with TRBD1 as a possible D gene (6 bases). V lost 8 bases to trimming and J lost 0 bases, with 10 bases between them. CDR3 length: 13 amino acids. CDR1 and CDR2 (germline): WSHSY, SAAADI. CDR3 sequence reads: CASAGQLNTEAFF. The CDR3 region has the DNA TGCGCCAGCGCCGGACAGTTGAACACTGAAGCTTTCTTT.

V is TRBV7-6 and J is TRBJ1-1; 9 bases align to TRBD1. Germline loops: CDR1 SGHVS, CDR2 FNYEAQ. The CDR3 runs 12 residues. The trim removed 4 bases at V and 10 bases at J, leaving 4 bases unmatched. The CDR3 coding sequence is TGTGCCAGCAGCTCAGGGACAGGGAGAGCTTTCTTT. Its translation is CASSSGTGRAFF.

The CDR3 nucleotides are TGTGCCACCAGCAGGACAGGGATCTCTGGGGCCAACGTCCTGACTTTC. Translating gives CATSRTGISGANVLTF. The chain recombines TRBV15 with TRBJ2-6; TRBD1 matches at 7 bases. The J segment lost 0 bases and the V segment lost 3 bases, leaving 2 bases of the junction unmatched. The CDR3 is 16 amino acids. Germline CDR1 and CDR2: LNHNV and YYDKDF (reference sequence).

J is TRBJ2-7 and V is TRBV27; D may match TRBD1 or TRBD2 (5 bases each). CDR1 and CDR2 from the germline V gene are MNHEY and SMNVEV (reference sequence). This CDR3 is 13 amino acids long. V was clipped by 5 bases and J by 5 bases, with 13 bases between them. The CDR3 protein is CASSPRGRDEQYF. CDR3 sequence (DNA): TGTGCCAGCAGTCCCCGGGGACGGGACGAGCAGTACTTC.

V usage is TRBV11-2 and J usage is TRBJ2-3; D is undetermined. Trimming cost V 5 bases and J 6 bases, with 9 bases left between them. Germline CDR1 SGHAT, CDR2 FQNNGV. The CDR3 spans 12 residues. The CDR3 sequence is CASSPQRDTQYF. CDR3 bases: TGTGCCAGCAGCCCGCAGAGGGATACGCAGTATTTT.

This clone was detected once. The rearrangement joins TRBV7-6 to TRBJ1-1, with D maybe TRBD1 (5 bases). V dropped 2 bases and J dropped 0 bases, with 13 bases sitting between them. Germline CDR1 and CDR2: SGHVS and FNYEAQ. This CDR3 is 16 amino acids long. CDR3 sequence (DNA): TGTGCCAGCAGCTTAAGGACGGGGGGGATGAACACTGAAGCTTTCTTT. Its translation: CASSLRTGGMNTEAFF.